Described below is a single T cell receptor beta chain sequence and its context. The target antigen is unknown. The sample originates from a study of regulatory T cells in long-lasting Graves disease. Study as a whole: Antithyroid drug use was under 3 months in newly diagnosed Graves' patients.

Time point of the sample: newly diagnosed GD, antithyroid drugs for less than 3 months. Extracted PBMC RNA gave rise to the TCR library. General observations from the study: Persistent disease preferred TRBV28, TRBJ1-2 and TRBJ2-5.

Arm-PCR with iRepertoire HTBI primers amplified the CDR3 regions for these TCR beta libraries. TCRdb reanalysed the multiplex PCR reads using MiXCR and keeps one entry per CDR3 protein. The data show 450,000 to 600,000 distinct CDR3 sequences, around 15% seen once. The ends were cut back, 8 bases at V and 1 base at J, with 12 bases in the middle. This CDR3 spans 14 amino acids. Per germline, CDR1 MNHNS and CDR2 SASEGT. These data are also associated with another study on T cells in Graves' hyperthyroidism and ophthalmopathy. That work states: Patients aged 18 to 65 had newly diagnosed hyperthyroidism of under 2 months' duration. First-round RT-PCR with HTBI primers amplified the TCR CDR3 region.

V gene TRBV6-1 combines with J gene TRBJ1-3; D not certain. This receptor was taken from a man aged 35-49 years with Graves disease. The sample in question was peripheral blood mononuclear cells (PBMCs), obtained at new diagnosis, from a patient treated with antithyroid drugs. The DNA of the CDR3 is TGTGCCAGCGGCGATTGGGGTTCTGGAAACACCATATATTTT. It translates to CASGDWGSGNTIYF.